This T cell receptor (beta chain) is drawn from a study of blood T cells in healthy people across ages. Study-wide points: Higher naive T cell percentage went strongly together with higher TCR beta diversity. Greater diversity and more naive CD4+ cells were seen in long-lived donors than in aged donors. CMV infection status of these donors was not known.

This clonotype has more than one count but fewer than ten. Its antigen is unknown. CDR1 and CDR2 from the germline V gene are MGHRA and YSYEKL. The ends were cut back, 1 base at V and 7 bases at J, with 14 bases in the middle. The CDR3 extends over 15 amino acids. A second PCR, run for 7 to 11 cycles, used a sample-barcoded 5' primer plus a J-beta primer mix. The template-switch adaptor was a 5' adaptor with 12 random nucleotides. It tagged each cDNA molecule. TCRdb reanalysed the 5' RACE reads using MiXCR and keeps one entry per CDR3 protein. The repertoire has about 970,000 distinct CDR3 sequences, roughly 50% of them found once; the top ten carry over 20%.

The J gene is TRBJ2-1, the V gene TRBV4-1, with D unclear. Sequencing was carried out using blood. This clonotype originated in a woman aged 55 to 70 in good health. In DNA, the CDR3 is TGCGCCAGCAGCCAAGGGCTAGTCCCGGGTAATGAGCAGTTCTTC. Translated, it gives CASSQGLVPGNEQFF.